This T cell receptor beta chain was captured in a study of shared clonotypes between healthy human individuals. CDR3 size: 15 residues. V was clipped by 4 bases and J by 8 bases; unmatched bases: 9. Germline V gives CDR1 SGHRS, CDR2 YFSETQ. TCRdb's copy holds only in-frame clones and misses some; the assay was immunoSEQ multiplex PCR. This sample has hundreds of thousands of clones, with around 72% found just once. V is TRBV5-1 and J is TRBJ2-1, with TRBD2 matching over 10 bases. The sequence derives from a woman in her twenties or thirties in good health. What was sequenced was memory CD4+ T cells sorted from blood. Subset indicated: CD45RA-negative fraction. This chain's CDR3 is CASSPLAGEGYEQFF. The CDR3 nucleotides are TGCGCCAGCAGCCCTCTAGCGGGAGAGGGATATGAGCAGTTCTTC. Looking up the rest from reference TRBV5-1 and TRBJ2-1 gives the full variable domain: KAGVTQTPRYLIKTRGQQVTLSCSPISGHRSVSWYQQTPGQGLQFLFEYFSETQRNKGNFPGRFSGRQFSNSRSEMNVSTLELGDSALYLCASSPLAGEGYEQFFGPGTRLTVL.